Only a few counts were recorded for the clone carrying this TCR beta chain. The antigen is not known. An end of the junction differs from the germline gene, which may be a read error. Time point given: newly diagnosed GD, antithyroid drugs for less than 3 months. After RNA was extracted from PBMCs, the TCR library was made from it. This entry is derived from a study of regulatory T cells in long-lasting Graves disease. The CDR3 is 14 amino acids. Germline V gene data show CDR1 as SGHRS and CDR2 as YFSETQ. Study conclusions and caveats: Persistent patients had a count of shared public clonotypes (around 2,500) that exceeded that of new patients (approximately 1,000).

For TCR beta, libraries came from iRepertoire HTBI primers and Arm-PCR of CDR3 regions. TCRdb ran MiXCR on the multiplex PCR reads and lists one entry per CDR3 protein. The repertoire includes a few hundred thousand distinct CDR3 sequences, about 16% of them detected once, and about 19% sits in the top ten. A further study also used this sample, focusing on T cells in Graves' hyperthyroidism and ophthalmopathy. That source adds: RT-PCR in the first round (using the HTBI primer set) targeted the TCR CDR3.

Sequenced material: peripheral blood mononuclear cells (PBMCs), taken at new diagnosis, from a patient treated with antithyroid drugs. The receptor comes from a woman between 18 and 29 years old with Graves disease. The V call is TRBV5-1, the J call TRBJ1-5, with a tentative D call TRBD1 (5 bases). The CDR3 reads CASSLSGNNQPQHF. The CDR3 DNA reads TGTGCCAGCAGCTTGTCAGGGAACAATCAGCCCCAGCATTTT.